This T cell receptor beta chain is drawn from a study of shared clonotypes between healthy human individuals. Several immunoSEQ plates held equal portions of the genomic DNA taken from each subset. The authors' processing: ImmunoSEQ gave junction-only sequences without quality scores, so filtering differed. TCRdb's table, derived via immunoSEQ multiplex PCR, lists solely in-frame clones and lacks some. Clone size and the V and J calls come from that table; the DNA yielded D and trimming. The sample lists roughly 640,000 clones; about 74% were seen once. This clone was counted only a few times. The sequence derives from a woman aged 25-40 years in good health. Sequenced: memory CD4+ T cells sorted from blood. Subset: CD45RA-negative fraction.

The CDR3 sequence: CASSGAAGENIQYF. In DNA form, the CDR3 reads TGTGCCAGCAGCGGTGCGGCAGGGGAGAACATTCAGTACTTC. This rearrangement joins TRBV11-2 to TRBJ2-4; possibly TRBD1 for D (6 bases). Trimming left V 5 bases short and J 7 bases short, with 15 bases between. CDR3 length: 14 residues. Germline loops: CDR1 SGHAT, CDR2 FQNNGV.